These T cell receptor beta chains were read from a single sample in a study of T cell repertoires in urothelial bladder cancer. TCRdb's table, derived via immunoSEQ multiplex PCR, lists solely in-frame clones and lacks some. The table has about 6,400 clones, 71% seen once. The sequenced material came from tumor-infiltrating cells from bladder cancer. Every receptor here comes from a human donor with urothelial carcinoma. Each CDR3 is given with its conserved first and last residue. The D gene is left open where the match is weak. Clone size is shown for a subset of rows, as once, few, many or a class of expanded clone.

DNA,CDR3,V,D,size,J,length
TGTGCCAGTAGTAAAGCTGGGACAGGGAACTATGGCTACACCTTC,CASSKAGTGNYGYTF,TRBV19,TRBD1,once,TRBJ1-2,15
TGTGCCAGCAGCCAAAAGACAGGGGGTGAACCCCTCCACTTT,CASSQKTGGEPLHF,TRBV4-2,TRBD1,.,TRBJ1-6,14
TGCGCCAGCAGCCGGGACAGAGCCTACGAGCAGTACTTC,CASSRDRAYEQYF,TRBV10-2,TRBD1,.,TRBJ2-7,13
TGTGCCAGTAGTATGATCATCAGGGCGACGGGGACCGGGGAGCTGTTTTTT,CASSMIIRATGTGELFF,TRBV19,.,.,TRBJ2-2,17
TGTGCCAGCAGCGGACTCCAATCAGGGGGCGAGGCTTTCTTT,CASSGLQSGGEAFF,TRBV5-5,TRBD1,.,TRBJ1-1,14
TGTGCCAGCGGAAGGTCAGGGGGAGTTGGCTACACCTTC,CASGRSGGVGYTF,TRBV28,TRBD1,.,TRBJ1-2,13
TGTGCCAGCAGCTTCCCGACAACTCTAGCGGGTAGGAATGAGCAGTTCTTC,CASSFPTTLAGRNEQFF,TRBV7-8,TRBD2,.,TRBJ2-1,17
TGTGCCAGCAGCTTAGGGACAGCAGATGGCTACACCTTC,CASSLGTADGYTF,TRBV7-2,.,.,TRBJ1-2,13
TGTGCCAGCAGTTGGCTAGGGAGCAATCAGCCCCAGCATTTT,CASSWLGSNQPQHF,TRBV28,.,.,TRBJ1-5,14
TGTGCCAGCAGCTTATCTCGTCCCGGGGAGCTGTTTTTT,CASSLSRPGELFF,TRBV7-9,.,.,TRBJ2-2,13
TGTGCCAGCAGCCCCTTACCCCTCTACGAGCAGTACTTC,CASSPLPLYEQYF,TRBV5-5,.,.,TRBJ2-7,13
TGCGCCAGCAGCCGGGACAGGGATGGCACTGAAGCTTTCTTT,CASSRDRDGTEAFF,TRBV5-1,TRBD1,few,TRBJ1-1,14
TGTGCCAGCAGCCAAGTGGATAGGCTCAGCACTGAAGCTTTCTTT,CASSQVDRLSTEAFF,TRBV14,.,.,TRBJ1-1,15
TGTGCTAGTGGTTTGATGGACAGGGCCACTGAAGCTTTCTTT,CASGLMDRATEAFF,TRBV12-5,TRBD1,once,TRBJ1-1,14
TGTGCCAGCAGCTTAGGACAGCTGGGTTTATACGAGCAGTACTTC,CASSLGQLGLYEQYF,TRBV7-9,.,.,TRBJ2-7,15
TGTGCCAGCAGTTTTACAGGGTGGAACTATGGCTACACCTTC,CASSFTGWNYGYTF,TRBV28,.,.,TRBJ1-2,14
TGTGCCAGCGGGACTGGGGGGATGGAGACCCAGTACTTC,CASGTGGMETQYF,TRBV28,.,.,TRBJ2-5,13